This T cell receptor (beta chain) was profiled in a study of shared clonotypes between healthy human individuals. The CDR3 is 14 residues long. CDR1 WNHNN and CDR2 SYGVQD come from the germline V gene (reference sequence). V lost 2 bases to trimming and J lost 7 bases, with 12 bases between them. Sequencing used immunoSEQ multiplex PCR; TCRdb keeps in-frame clones, though not all of them. This table holds approximately 940,000 clones, more than 75% found once. This receptor was identified in a man aged 18 to 29 in good health. Sequencing was performed on memory CD4+ T cells sorted from blood. Subset defined: CD45RA-negative fraction. V gene TRBV10-1 combines with J gene TRBJ2-1; TRBD2 is a possible D gene (5 bases). CDR3 DNA sequence: TGCGCCAGCAGTGAGAACCTACTAGGAAATGAGCAGTTCTTC. Translation gives CASSENLLGNEQFF.